This T cell receptor (beta chain) was sequenced for a study of blood T cell repertoires in COVID-19. CDR1 and CDR2 from the germline V gene are ENHRY and SYGVKD. V gave up 11 bases and J gave up 3 bases; unmatched junction bases: 8. The CDR3 extends over 13 amino acids. Sequencing was performed with immunoSEQ multiplex PCR; in TCRdb, only in-frame clones are kept and a portion is missing. The sample gives around 220,000 clones, approximately 84% of which show up once; around 7.8% is in the top ten. The material sequenced was peripheral blood. The sequence derives from a woman of 80 years or more with COVID-19, enrolled during active disease. The chain joins TRBV10-3 to TRBJ1-1, with 8 positions matching TRBD1. CDR3 DNA: TGTGCCGTGTCAGGGGGCTGGGACACTGAAGCTTTCTTT. This codes for CAVSGGWDTEAFF.